This paragraph covers one T cell receptor (beta chain) sequence. Generated by immunoSEQ multiplex PCR, the TCRdb table keeps only in-frame clones and is missing some. Among 650,000 to 950,000 clones listed, over 75% were seen once. The data derive from a study of shared T cell receptors in the human thymus. V shed 0 bases, J shed 2 bases, and the junction held 9 bases outside the gene matches. The CDR3 spans 17 residues. The V gene's germline CDR1 is LGHNA and CDR2 YSLEER. The same sample was also studied in work on human thymus T cells. That study reports: Thymus specimens were resections from corrective heart surgery. Gene usage for V and J segments appeared biased in thymic and blood repertoires. Related studies found that unrelated individuals share highly overlapping thymic repertoires.

Sample: thymocytes. The source is a girl less than two years old with a congenital heart defect. The chain recombines TRBV4-3 with TRBJ1-2, with 7 bases lining up with TRBD1. The CDR3 is CASSQETGTGANYGYTF. In DNA, the CDR3 is TGCGCCAGCAGCCAAGAGACCGGCACAGGGGCAAACTATGGCTACACCTTC.